The 3 T cell receptor beta chains below were found in one sample sequenced in a study of CD8+ T cells in alopecia areata (dated by TCRdb to between 2018 and 2020). Library preparation employed the immunoSEQ multiplex PCR assay. For TCR sequencing, RNA was extracted from every sample and reverse transcribed into cDNA to serve as template. TCRdb carries this immuneACCESS record with in-frame sequences only. Its versions omit some clonotypes, under half of them owing to an unresolved V gene in the studies checked, with the rest unexplained. For this sample there are more than 95,000 clones; 55% appear just once. Around 9% of the sample is held by the ten biggest clonotypes. Sequenced: CD4+ T cells sorted from blood. All receptors derive from a human donor in good health.

This rearrangement joins TRBV7-2 to TRBJ2-1, with D perhaps given as TRBD1 or TRBD2 (5 bases each). V shed 1 base and J shed 12 bases, with 13 bases lying between them. The CDR3 runs to 13 residues. Germline CDR1 SGHTA, CDR2 FQGNSA. The CDR3 spells CASSLDLGVGQFF. CDR3 nucleotides: TGTGCCAGCAGCTTAGATTTGGGGGTCGGGCAGTTCTTC.

This sequence joins TRBV29-1 and TRBJ2-1; D is unclear. Germline assignment: CDR1 SQVTM and CDR2 ANQGSEA. Trimming left V 3 bases short and J 2 bases short, with 5 bases between. The CDR3 has 12 amino acids. The chain's CDR3 is CSVEIPYNEQFF. DNA of the CDR3: TGCAGCGTTGAGATCCCCTACAATGAGCAGTTCTTC.

The gene calls are TRBV7-2 and TRBJ2-7; 7 bases map to TRBD2. The CDR3 consists of 15 residues. Germline trimming cut 5 bases from V and 4 bases from J; bases unmatched to any gene: 11. Germline assignment: CDR1 SGHTA and CDR2 FQGNSA. The CDR3 DNA is TGTGCCAGCAGCCTCTCAGCGGGGTATAATTACGAGCAGTACTTC. It specifies CASSLSAGYNYEQYF.